These 30 T cell receptor beta chains were sequenced from one sample in a study of shared clonotypes between healthy human individuals. Measured with immunoSEQ multiplex PCR; TCRdb has only the in-frame clones, and not every one. The sample shows millions of clones, 85% to 95% of them seen only once. Naive CD8 cells lacked CD45RO, underwent positive selection for CCR7 and left out terminally differentiated effector memory CD45RA+ cells. The sample taken for sequencing was naive CD8+ T cells from PBMCs. These receptors all stem from a young man in good health. Some clones in this sample may be carry-over from other donors' samples.

The J gene is TRBJ2-3, the V gene TRBV9; 9 bases are a match to TRBD2. The CDR3 extends over 17 amino acids. Germline lookup yields CDR1 SGDLS and CDR2 YYNGEE. The junction had 8 bases not matched to a gene; V was cut back by 0 bases and J by 3 bases. CDR3 residues: CASSVGVAGEVTDTQYF. The CDR3, as DNA: TGTGCCAGCAGCGTAGGGGTAGCGGGAGAAGTAACAGATACGCAGTATTTT. Supplemented by reference TRBV9 and TRBJ2-3, the full variable domain reads DSGVTQTPKHLITATGQRVTLRCSPRSGDLSVYWYQQSLDQGLQFLIQYYNGEERAKGNILERFSAQQFPDLHSELNLSSLELGDSALYFCASSVGVAGEVTDTQYFGPGTRLTVL.

The chain links TRBV5-4 to TRBJ1-2, with TRBD1 identical over 7 bases. This CDR3 is 15 amino acids long. CDR1 and CDR2 (germline): SGHNT, YYREEE (reference sequence). The ends lost 1 base at V and 2 bases at J; junction bases unmatched: 5. CDR3 protein: CASSLQGGRNYGYTF. CDR3 coding DNA: TGTGCCAGCAGCTTGCAGGGGGGAAGGAACTATGGCTACACCTTC.

The chain carries TRBV27 and TRBJ1-5; D gene uncertain. The CDR3 has 13 amino acids. Per germline, CDR1 MNHEY and CDR2 SMNVEV (reference sequence). Deletions cut 5 bases from V and 7 bases from J, with 12 bases between. CDR3 nucleotide sequence: TGTGCCAGCAGTCTCTCTCCCAAGCAGCCCCAGCATTTT. The encoded protein is CASSLSPKQPQHF.

This clone was counted a single time. The chain has TRBV6-6 and TRBJ2-3; 7 bases line up with TRBD1. CDR3 length: 13 amino acids. The J segment lost 6 bases and the V segment lost 2 bases, leaving 2 bases of the junction unmatched. The germline V gene has CDR1 MNHNY and CDR2 SVGAGI (reference sequence). The CDR3 loop reads CASSYRGRDTQYF. As DNA, the CDR3 is TGTGCCAGCAGTTACAGGGGGCGGGATACGCAGTATTTT.

The rearrangement joins TRBV7-9 to TRBJ2-7; no definite D call. In germline, CDR1 is SEHNR, CDR2 FQNEAQ (reference sequence). The CDR3 length is 14 residues. Trimming took 7 bases from V and 2 from J, leaving 15 bases between them. CDR3 protein: CASIDSTAPYEQYF. CDR3 coding DNA: TGTGCCAGCATCGATTCAACGGCCCCCTACGAGCAGTACTTC.

The V call is TRBV9, the J call TRBJ2-3, with 12 bases lining up with TRBD2. V lost 3 bases to trimming and J lost 4 bases; unmatched junction nucleotides: 6. Germline V CDR1 and CDR2: SGDLS, YYNGEE. This CDR3 region has 16 residues. The CDR3 reads CASSGLAGGSADTQYF. The CDR3, as DNA: TGTGCCAGCAGCGGGCTAGCGGGAGGGTCCGCAGATACGCAGTATTTT.

The rearrangement joins TRBV9 to TRBJ2-2; unclear D gene. V was cut by 1 base and J by 1 base, with 8 bases left in between. The CDR3 runs to 15 residues. CDR1 and CDR2 (germline): SGDLS, YYNGEE. The DNA for the CDR3 is TGTGCCAGCAGCGTAAGTCCACAGAACACCGGGGAGCTGTTTTTT. Protein: CASSVSPQNTGELFF.

CDR3 DNA: TGTGCCAGCTCACGGGAGGCCATAAAAGCAAATGAAGCTTTCTTT. Translated: CASSREAIKANEAFF. V gene TRBV18 combines with J gene TRBJ1-1, with no clear D. The CDR3 is made up of 15 amino acids. Germline values: CDR1 KGHSH, CDR2 LQKENI. V was pared by 4 bases and J by 7 bases, with 19 bases between.

The chain employs TRBV7-6 and TRBJ2-7, with D perhaps matching TRBD1 (6 bases). The CDR3 loop spans 13 amino acids. Trimming removed 4 bases from V and 7 bases from J, with 14 bases in between. Germline lookup yields CDR1 SGHVS and CDR2 FNYEAQ. The CDR3 bases are TGTGCCAGCAGCTCGTCAGGGGAATTGGAGCAGTACTTC. Encoded protein: CASSSSGELEQYF.

The chain couples TRBV5-6 to TRBJ2-1; D is perhaps TRBD2 (5 bases). Germline V CDR1 and CDR2: SGHDT, YYEEEE. The germline V and J ends were trimmed by 1 base and 5 bases, with 7 bases remaining between them. This CDR3 spans 13 amino acids. The CDR3 region is CASSLFGDNEQFF. The DNA of the CDR3 is TGTGCCAGCAGCTTGTTCGGGGACAATGAGCAGTTCTTC.

V gene TRBV9 combines with J gene TRBJ2-7; 8 positions match TRBD2. V was clipped by 10 bases and J by 2 bases; unmatched bases: 20. CDR3 length equals 17 residues. Germline lookup yields CDR1 SGDLS and CDR2 YYNGEE. The CDR3 sequence is CARRGGRGYSTPYEQYF. The CDR3, as DNA: TGTGCCCGCCGCGGGGGGCGGGGGTATTCCACCCCCTACGAGCAGTACTTC.

The V and J genes are TRBV5-6 and TRBJ2-7; D not certain. V lost 2 bases to trimming and J lost 3 bases, with 9 bases between them. CDR3 length: 13 residues. The germline V gene encodes CDR1 SGHDT and CDR2 YYEEEE. The CDR3 DNA reads as TGTGCCAGCAGCTTTCAGGACGACTACGAGCAGTACTTC. Its translation: CASSFQDDYEQYF.

This chain links TRBV11-2 with TRBJ2-3; D possibly corresponds to TRBD1 (6 bases). Germline V CDR1 and CDR2: SGHAT, FQNNGV. The CDR3 covers 16 residues. Trimming removed 5 bases from V and 4 bases from J, with 19 bases in between. The CDR3 protein is CASSNHRVGGPDTQYF. CDR3 nucleotide sequence: TGTGCCAGCAGCAACCACAGGGTTGGTGGCCCAGATACGCAGTATTTT.

The chain joins TRBV7-9 to TRBJ1-2, with 12 bases lining up with TRBD1. The ends lost 6 bases at V and 3 bases at J; junction bases unmatched: 11. Per germline, CDR1 SEHNR and CDR2 FQNEAQ (reference sequence). This CDR3 spans 17 amino acids. CDR3 loop: CASRGQGAPKRDYGYTF. The CDR3 DNA is TGTGCCAGCAGGGGACAGGGGGCGCCTAAGCGGGACTATGGCTACACCTTC.

The genes are TRBV10-1 and TRBJ1-1; TRBD1 matches 8 bases. Germline-derived CDR1 and CDR2 are WNHNN and SYGVQD (reference sequence). CDR3 length equals 13 residues. Losses at the gene ends were 4 bases for V and 4 bases for J; bases not matched to a gene: 2. The CDR3 region has the DNA TGCGCCAGCAGTGTCGACAGGGGCACTGAAGCTTTCTTT. As protein: CASSVDRGTEAFF.

The V gene is TRBV13, the J gene TRBJ2-7; possibly TRBD2 for D (5 bases). The CDR3 length is 16 residues. Trimming took 5 bases from V and 2 from J, leaving 19 bases between them. Germline V gives CDR1 PRHDT, CDR2 FYEKMQ (reference sequence). DNA for the CDR3: TGTGCCAGCAGCGGCCGGGATCCGCTTAAGCCCTACGAGCAGTACTTC. Translating gives CASSGRDPLKPYEQYF.

The chain has TRBV4-1 and TRBJ1-2, with D possibly matching TRBD1 (5 bases). Germline loops: CDR1 MGHRA, CDR2 YSYEKL. There are 15 residues in the CDR3. V was cut by 1 base and J by 6 bases, with 15 bases left in between. The CDR3: CASSQVGRRGDGYTF. CDR3 nucleotide sequence: TGCGCCAGCAGCCAAGTAGGCAGGCGAGGGGATGGCTACACCTTC.

This chain uses TRBV7-8 with TRBJ1-5; D gene unclear. Germline V gene sequence: CDR1 SGHVS, CDR2 FQNEAQ. The CDR3 is 14 amino acids. The V end lost 1 base, the J end lost 5 bases, and 9 bases lay between the germline ends. In DNA form, the CDR3 reads TGTGCCAGCAGCTTAGAGGCCGTGGATCAGCCCCAGCATTTT. Its translation: CASSLEAVDQPQHF.

V is TRBV15 and J is TRBJ2-2; no firm D call. The germline gives CDR1 LNHNV, CDR2 YYDKDF (reference sequence). This CDR3 is 14 amino acids long. Trimming took 0 bases from V and 3 from J, leaving 5 bases between them. The CDR3 loop reads CATSRERYTGELFF. The DNA of the CDR3 is TGTGCCACCAGCAGAGAACGATACACCGGGGAGCTGTTTTTT.

This clone is a singleton in its sample. The rearrangement joins TRBV4-2 to TRBJ1-2; a weak D match, TRBD1 (5 bases). This CDR3 has 16 amino acids. Trimming pared 0 bases from V and 4 bases from J, leaving 15 bases between. CDR1 is LGHNA and CDR2 is YNFKEQ in the germline V gene. CDR3 region: CASSQDRGALGYGYTF. The CDR3 DNA follows: TGTGCCAGCAGCCAAGATCGGGGCGCCCTAGGCTATGGCTACACCTTC.

This clone was seen a single time. The rearrangement links TRBV10-3 to TRBJ2-2; maybe TRBD2 (6 bases). Germline CDR1 and CDR2: ENHRY and SYGVKD. Trimming removed 4 bases at V and 2 bases at J, with 14 bases between. The length of the CDR3 is 16 residues. CDR3 protein: CAISVRGGINTGELFF. In nucleotides, the CDR3 is TGTGCCATCAGTGTAAGGGGCGGGATAAACACCGGGGAGCTGTTTTTT.

This clone was seen a single time. J is TRBJ2-1 and V is TRBV27, with D maybe TRBD1 (8 bases). Germline-derived CDR1 and CDR2 are MNHEY and SMNVEV (reference sequence). The CDR3 has 15 amino acids. V gave up 5 bases and J gave up 5 bases, with 16 bases separating them. In DNA form, the CDR3 reads TGTGCCAGCAGTAAGCGGGGACAGGCAGACAATGAGCAGTTCTTC. This gives the protein CASSKRGQADNEQFF.

This sequence joins TRBV9 and TRBJ2-6; D gene uncertain. The V and J ends lost 0 bases and 4 bases respectively, with 11 bases between them. The CDR3 is 16 residues long. Germline assignment: CDR1 SGDLS and CDR2 YYNGEE. The CDR3 region is CASSVDKGTGANVLTF. Here the CDR3 DNA reads TGTGCCAGCAGCGTAGATAAGGGAACCGGGGCCAACGTCCTGACTTTC.

This clone appeared a few times. The chain carries TRBV7-9 and TRBJ1-5; TRBD1 matches at 9 bases. This CDR3 region has 14 residues. Germline V gene data show CDR1 as SEHNR and CDR2 as FQNEAQ (reference sequence). Trimming cost V 5 bases and J 4 bases; bases outside gene matches: 3. This chain's CDR3 is CASSRTGENQPQHF. CDR3 sequence (DNA): TGTGCCAGCAGCCGGACAGGGGAAAATCAGCCCCAGCATTTT.

The rearrangement joins TRBV28 to TRBJ1-4, with D uncertain. The V end was cut by 4 bases, the J end by 1 base, with 10 bases between. The germline CDR1 and CDR2 sequences are MDHEN and SYDVKM. The CDR3 is 15 amino acids. CDR3 sequence reads: CASSSEVETNEKLFF. The CDR3 nucleotides read TGTGCCAGCAGTTCCGAGGTCGAAACTAATGAAAAACTGTTTTTT. Complete variable domain (other parts from reference TRBV28 and TRBJ1-4): DVKVTQSSRYLVKRTGEKVFLECVQDMDHENMFWYRQDPGLGLRLIYFSYDVKMKEKGDIPEGYSVSREKKERFSLILESASTNQTSMYLCASSSEVETNEKLFFGSGTQLSVL.

This clone appeared once. The J gene is TRBJ1-1, the V gene TRBV6-5; D uncertain. The CDR3 loop spans 13 amino acids. The germline gives CDR1 MNHEY, CDR2 SVGAGI. Trimming left V 8 bases short and J 5 bases short, with 15 bases between. In nucleotides, the CDR3 is TGTGCCAGCGGACCGGGGAGTTTTACTGAAGCTTTCTTT. It specifies CASGPGSFTEAFF.

V and J are TRBV4-1 and TRBJ1-5; a possible D gene is TRBD1 (5 bases). CDR3 size: 17 residues. CDR1 is MGHRA, CDR2 YSYEKL, per germline. Trimming cost V 3 bases and J 0 bases, with 15 bases left between them. The chain's CDR3 is CASSHEDRQGSNQPQHF. The CDR3 DNA reads as TGCGCCAGCAGCCACGAAGATCGGCAGGGTAGCAATCAGCCCCAGCATTTT.

For the CDR3, the DNA is TGTGCCAGCTCACCAGGGGGCCCCTACGAGCAGTACTTC. This translates into CASSPGGPYEQYF. This chain connects TRBV18 to TRBJ2-7, with D possibly matching TRBD1 (6 bases). This CDR3 has 13 amino acids. Trimming removed 2 bases from V and 2 bases from J, with 7 bases in between. Germline V gene lookup returns CDR1 KGHSH and CDR2 LQKENI.

The chain carries TRBV7-9 and TRBJ2-5, with unresolved D. The CDR3 length is 15 residues. The V gene lost 3 bases and the J gene lost 1 base, with 12 bases spanning the gap. Germline CDR1 SEHNR, CDR2 FQNEAQ (reference sequence). DNA of the CDR3: TGTGCCAGCAGCTTCGGCGTAACCGTCCAAGAGACCCAGTACTTC. This sequence encodes CASSFGVTVQETQYF.

The rearrangement joins TRBV19 to TRBJ2-1; a weak D match, TRBD1 (5 bases). This CDR3 comprises 13 residues. CDR1 is LNHDA, CDR2 SQIVND, per germline (reference sequence). Trimming took off 3 bases at V and 7 bases at J, with 10 bases between the two ends. This CDR3 is CASSMGPGNEQFF. The CDR3 nucleotides read TGTGCCAGTAGTATGGGGCCAGGGAATGAGCAGTTCTTC.